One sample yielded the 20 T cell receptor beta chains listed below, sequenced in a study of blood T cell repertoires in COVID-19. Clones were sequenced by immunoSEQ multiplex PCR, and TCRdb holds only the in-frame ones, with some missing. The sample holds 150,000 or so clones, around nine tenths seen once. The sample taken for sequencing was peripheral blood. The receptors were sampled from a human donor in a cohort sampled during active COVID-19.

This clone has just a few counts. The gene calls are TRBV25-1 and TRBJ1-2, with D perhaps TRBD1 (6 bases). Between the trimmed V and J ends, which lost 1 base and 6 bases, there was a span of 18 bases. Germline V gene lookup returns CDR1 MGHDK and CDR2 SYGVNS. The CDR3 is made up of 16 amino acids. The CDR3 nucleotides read TGTGCCAGCAGTGAATGGGCCGAACAGGGTCGAGATGGCTACACCTTC. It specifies CASSEWAEQGRDGYTF.

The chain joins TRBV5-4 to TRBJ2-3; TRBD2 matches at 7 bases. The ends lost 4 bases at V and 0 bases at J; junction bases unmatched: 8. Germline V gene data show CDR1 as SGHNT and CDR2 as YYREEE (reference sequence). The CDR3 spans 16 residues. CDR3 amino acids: CASSQSGVSSTDTQYF. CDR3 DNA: TGTGCCAGCAGCCAGAGCGGGGTCTCTAGCACAGATACGCAGTATTTT.

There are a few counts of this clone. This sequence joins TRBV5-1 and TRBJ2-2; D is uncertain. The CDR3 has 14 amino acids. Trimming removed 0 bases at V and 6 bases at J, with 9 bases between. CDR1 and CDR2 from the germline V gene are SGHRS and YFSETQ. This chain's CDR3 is CASSLDVAAGELFF. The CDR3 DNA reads TGCGCCAGCAGCTTGGATGTGGCGGCCGGGGAGCTGTTTTTT.

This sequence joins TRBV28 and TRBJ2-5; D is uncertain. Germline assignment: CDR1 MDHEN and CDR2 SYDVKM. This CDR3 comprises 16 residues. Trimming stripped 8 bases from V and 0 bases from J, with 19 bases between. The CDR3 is CASQNAHSWYQETQYF. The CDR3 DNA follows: TGTGCCAGCCAAAACGCGCATTCTTGGTACCAAGAGACCCAGTACTTC. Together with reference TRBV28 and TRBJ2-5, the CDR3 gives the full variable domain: DVKVTQSSRYLVKRTGEKVFLECVQDMDHENMFWYRQDPGLGLRLIYFSYDVKMKEKGDIPEGYSVSREKKERFSLILESASTNQTSMYLCASQNAHSWYQETQYFGPGTRLLVL.

The CDR3 DNA is TGCGCCAGCAGCTCCGCCGGGGTGAACACTGAAGCTTTCTTT. This sequence encodes CASSSAGVNTEAFF. The chain combines TRBV5-1 with TRBJ1-1, with no clear D. The germline V gene has CDR1 SGHRS and CDR2 YFSETQ. The V end was cut by 3 bases, the J end by 0 bases, with 9 bases between. This CDR3 spans 14 amino acids.

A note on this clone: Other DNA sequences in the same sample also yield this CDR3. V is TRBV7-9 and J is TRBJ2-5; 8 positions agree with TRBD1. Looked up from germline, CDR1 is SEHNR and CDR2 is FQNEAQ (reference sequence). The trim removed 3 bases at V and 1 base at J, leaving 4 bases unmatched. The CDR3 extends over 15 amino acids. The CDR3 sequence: CASSFGQGSQETQYF. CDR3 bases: TGTGCCAGCAGCTTTGGACAGGGTAGCCAAGAGACCCAGTACTTC.

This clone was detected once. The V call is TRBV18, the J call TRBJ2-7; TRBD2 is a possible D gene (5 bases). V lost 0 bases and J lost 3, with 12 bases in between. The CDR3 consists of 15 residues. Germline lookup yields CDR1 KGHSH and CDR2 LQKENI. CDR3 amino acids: CASSPPGGPLYEQYF. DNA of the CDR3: TGTGCCAGCTCACCACCCGGAGGCCCCCTCTACGAGCAGTACTTC.

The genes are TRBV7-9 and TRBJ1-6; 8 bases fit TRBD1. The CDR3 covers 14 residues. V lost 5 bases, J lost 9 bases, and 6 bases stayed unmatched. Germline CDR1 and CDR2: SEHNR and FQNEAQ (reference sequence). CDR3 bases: TGTGCCAGCAGCCCTACAGGGGGATCTTCACCCCTCCACTTT. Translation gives CASSPTGGSSPLHF.

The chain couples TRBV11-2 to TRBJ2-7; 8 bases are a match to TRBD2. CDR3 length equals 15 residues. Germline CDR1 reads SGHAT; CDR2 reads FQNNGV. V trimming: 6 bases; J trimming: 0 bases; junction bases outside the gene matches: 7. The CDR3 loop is CASSQIAGSSYEQYF. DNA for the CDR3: TGTGCCAGCAGTCAAATAGCGGGGAGCTCCTACGAGCAGTACTTC.

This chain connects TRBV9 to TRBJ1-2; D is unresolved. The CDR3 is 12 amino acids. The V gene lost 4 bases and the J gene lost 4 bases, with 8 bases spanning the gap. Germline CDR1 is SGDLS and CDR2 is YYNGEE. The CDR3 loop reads CASSTRGYGYTF. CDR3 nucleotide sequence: TGTGCCAGCAGCACACGGGGCTATGGCTACACCTTC.

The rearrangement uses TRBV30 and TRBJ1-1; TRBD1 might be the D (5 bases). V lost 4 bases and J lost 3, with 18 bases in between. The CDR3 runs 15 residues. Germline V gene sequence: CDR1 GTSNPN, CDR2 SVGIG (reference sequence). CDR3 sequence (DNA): TGTGCCTGGATTGACCAAACAGGCTCGCACACTGAAGCTTTCTTT. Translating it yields CAWIDQTGSHTEAFF.

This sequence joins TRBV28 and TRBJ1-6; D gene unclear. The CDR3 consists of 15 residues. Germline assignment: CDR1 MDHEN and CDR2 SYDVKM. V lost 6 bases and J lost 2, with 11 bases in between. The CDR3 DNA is TGTGCCAGCAGGCGTACTGGAGCCTATAATTCACCCCTCCACTTT. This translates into CASRRTGAYNSPLHF.

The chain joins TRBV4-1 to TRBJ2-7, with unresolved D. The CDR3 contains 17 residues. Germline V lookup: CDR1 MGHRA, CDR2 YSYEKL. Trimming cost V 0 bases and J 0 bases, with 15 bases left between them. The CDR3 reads CASSQDRGFRSSYEQYF. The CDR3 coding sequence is TGCGCCAGCAGCCAAGATCGCGGTTTTAGGAGCTCCTACGAGCAGTACTTC.

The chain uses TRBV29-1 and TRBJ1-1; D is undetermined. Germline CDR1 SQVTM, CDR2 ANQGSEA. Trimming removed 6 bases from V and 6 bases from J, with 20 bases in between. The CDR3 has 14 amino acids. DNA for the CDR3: TGCAGCGTCTACCTTCCCAGCGCATTTCCTGAAGCTTTCTTT. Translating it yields CSVYLPSAFPEAFF.

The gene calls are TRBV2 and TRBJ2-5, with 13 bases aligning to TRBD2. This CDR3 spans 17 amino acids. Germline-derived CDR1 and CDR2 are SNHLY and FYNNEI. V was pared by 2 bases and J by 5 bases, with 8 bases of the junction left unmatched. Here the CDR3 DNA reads TGTGCCAGCAGTGAAAGACTAGCGGGGGGACACCGGGAGACCCAGTACTTC. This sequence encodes CASSERLAGGHRETQYF.

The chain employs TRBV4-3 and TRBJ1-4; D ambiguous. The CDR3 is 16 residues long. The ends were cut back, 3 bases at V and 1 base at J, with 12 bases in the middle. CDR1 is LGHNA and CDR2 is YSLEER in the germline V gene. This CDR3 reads CASSQVQAGTNEKLFF. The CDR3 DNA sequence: TGCGCCAGCAGCCAGGTTCAGGCCGGAACTAATGAAAAACTGTTTTTT.

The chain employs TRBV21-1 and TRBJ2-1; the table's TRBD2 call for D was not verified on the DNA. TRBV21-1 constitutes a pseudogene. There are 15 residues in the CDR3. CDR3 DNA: TGTGCCAGCAGCAAAATCAGCGGGTATTACAATGAGCAGTTCTTC. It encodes CASSKISGYYNEQFF.

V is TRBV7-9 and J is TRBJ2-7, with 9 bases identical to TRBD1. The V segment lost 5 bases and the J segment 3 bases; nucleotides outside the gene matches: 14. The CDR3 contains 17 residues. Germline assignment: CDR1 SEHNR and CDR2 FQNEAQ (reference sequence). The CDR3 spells CASSPGTGQGRFYEQYF. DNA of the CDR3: TGTGCCAGCAGCCCAGGGACCGGACAGGGGCGATTCTACGAGCAGTACTTC.

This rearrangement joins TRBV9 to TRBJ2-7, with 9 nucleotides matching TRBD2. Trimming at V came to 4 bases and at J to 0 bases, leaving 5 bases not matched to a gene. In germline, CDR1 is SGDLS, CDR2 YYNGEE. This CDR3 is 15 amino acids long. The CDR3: CASSPGTSRSYEQYF. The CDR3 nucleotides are TGTGCCAGCAGCCCCGGGACTAGCCGCTCCTACGAGCAGTACTTC.

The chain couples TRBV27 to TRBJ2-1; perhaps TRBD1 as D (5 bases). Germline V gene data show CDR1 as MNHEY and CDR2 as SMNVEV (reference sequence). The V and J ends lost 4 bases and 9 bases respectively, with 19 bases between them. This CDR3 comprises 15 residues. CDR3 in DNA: TGTGCCAGCAGTTCCGACAGCTTCTCGGGTAGTGAGCAGTTCTTC. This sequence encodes CASSSDSFSGSEQFF.